This T cell receptor beta chain derives from a study of beta chain features in type 1 diabetes. Study-level findings and limits: Naive, central memory and Treg TCRB repertoires appeared more alike in patients than in healthy donors. TCRB CDR3 length was moderately but significantly reduced in all four CD4+ subsets of Type 1 diabetes patients.

Isolated RNA was reverse transcribed in full, so expressed TCRB transcripts were sequenced. Produced via immunoSEQ multiplex PCR; TCRdb's table is partial and in-frame only. The sample yields some 150,000 clones, roughly 9.3% seen once. In the case of this clone: Its target is not known.

Germline assignment: CDR1 LGHNA and CDR2 YNFKEQ. V was clipped by 1 base and J by 3 bases; unmatched bases: 7. The CDR3 extends over 16 amino acids. The rearrangement uses TRBV4-2 and TRBJ2-7; 9 bases align to TRBD2. This receptor was obtained from a woman in her thirties or forties in good health. The sample consisted of central memory CD4+ T cells from blood. The CDR3 sequence is CASSQASAGGSYEQYF. CDR3 DNA: TGTGCCAGCAGCCAAGCGTCAGCGGGGGGCAGCTACGAGCAGTACTTC.